This entry is about one T cell receptor beta chain. This record belongs to a study of blood T cell repertoires in COVID-19. Looked up from germline, CDR1 is SGHDT and CDR2 is YYEEEE. With V trimmed by 0 bases and J by 3 bases, 5 bases remained unmatched. The CDR3 loop spans 16 amino acids. Original methodology: Estimation of nucleated cell counts was performed using reference gene primer amplification. The data were produced by immunoSEQ multiplex PCR, yet TCRdb's version contains in-frame clones alone and is incomplete. The V and J calls and clone size are taken from that table; D and trimming were inferred from the DNA. The sample lists about 110,000 clones, 65% to 80% seen once, with about 4.3% in the top ten.

The specimen sequenced was peripheral blood. This chain joins TRBV5-6 and TRBJ2-2, with TRBD1 matching over 7 bases. The origin of this receptor is a man between 65 and 79 years old with acute or convalescent COVID-19. CDR3 sequence reads: CASSLETGLYTGELFF. CDR3 DNA: TGTGCCAGCAGCTTGGAGACAGGGCTTTACACCGGGGAGCTGTTTTTT.